One TCR beta chain is described in this entry. Germline V CDR1 and CDR2: KGHSH, LQKENI. V dropped 2 bases and J dropped 3 bases, with 11 bases sitting between them. The CDR3 length is 14 residues. This sample stems from a study of OX40 agonist ivuxolimab in advanced cancers. Data came from immunoSEQ multiplex PCR; TCRdb stores just in-frame clones and leaves some out. The table records roughly 80,000 clones, 85% to 95% of them present only once. The sequence was obtained from an adult with an advanced solid tumor such as melanoma, head and neck, liver or kidney cancer. Source: CD4+ or CD8+ T cells sorted from blood, taken in a trial of the OX40 agonist ivuxolimab. The chain couples TRBV18 to TRBJ2-7, with D maybe TRBD1 (6 bases). The CDR3 bases are TGTGCCAGCTCACCAGCGGACAGCAACTACGAGCAGTACTTC. It is translated as CASSPADSNYEQYF.